The 11 T cell receptor beta chains below come from one sample, sequenced in a study of beta chain features in type 1 diabetes. The isolated RNA, all of it, was reverse transcribed, so expressed TCRB transcripts were what got sequenced. Only in-frame clones appear in the TCRdb table, and some are missing; sequencing was by immunoSEQ multiplex PCR. The table records about 320,000 clones, around 13% of them present only once. Sample: central memory CD4+ T cells from blood. The receptor set was obtained from a man under 40 in good health.

V and J are TRBV30 and TRBJ1-4; D possibly corresponds to TRBD1 (6 bases). The V gene's germline CDR1 is GTSNPN and CDR2 SVGIG (reference sequence). The length of the CDR3 is 16 residues. Deletions cut 3 bases from V and 0 bases from J, with 14 bases between. Here the CDR3 reads CAWSQGKRSTNEKLFF. DNA for the CDR3: TGTGCCTGGAGCCAGGGGAAACGGTCAACTAATGAAAAACTGTTTTTT.

V and J are TRBV7-2 and TRBJ2-1; tentatively, D is TRBD1 (6 bases). The CDR3 loop spans 16 amino acids. CDR1 and CDR2 (germline): SGHTA, FQGNSA. Trimming took 5 bases from V and 7 from J, leaving 21 bases between them. The CDR3 DNA reads as TGTGCCAGCAGCCCCGACCCCCACAGGGTCTCGAATGAGCAGTTCTTC. Its protein is CASSPDPHRVSNEQFF.

This clone occurred a few times. The rearrangement joins TRBV29-1 to TRBJ2-3; 12 bases match TRBD2. The germline V gene encodes CDR1 SQVTM and CDR2 ANQGSEA. V lost 0 bases, J lost 4 bases, and 5 bases stayed unmatched. CDR3 length: 16 residues. The CDR3: CSVEDRLAGVSDTQYF. The CDR3 DNA sequence: TGCAGCGTTGAAGATCGACTAGCGGGAGTTTCAGATACGCAGTATTTT.

The chain couples TRBV6-1 to TRBJ2-5; maybe TRBD2 (6 bases). Looked up from germline, CDR1 is MNHNS and CDR2 is SASEGT. This CDR3 is built from 13 residues. Trimming shortened V by 8 bases and J by 1 base, and 11 bases separated the two germline ends. CDR3 protein: CASHLAAQETQYF. DNA for the CDR3: TGTGCCAGCCATTTAGCGGCCCAAGAGACCCAGTACTTC.

The V gene is TRBV29-1, the J gene TRBJ2-2; TRBD2 aligns across 9 bases. This CDR3 has 15 residues. Germline CDR1 reads SQVTM; CDR2 reads ANQGSEA. Unmatched junction bases numbered 8, after V lost 7 bases and J lost 2 bases. The CDR3: CSAQPAGGNTGELFF. The CDR3 DNA is TGCAGCGCACAACCAGCGGGGGGTAACACCGGGGAGCTGTTTTTT.

This sequence joins TRBV2 and TRBJ2-3; D remains ambiguous. The CDR3 extends over 13 amino acids. V shed 1 base and J shed 8 bases, with 10 bases lying between them. Germline V gene sequence: CDR1 SNHLY, CDR2 FYNNEI. CDR3 bases: TGTGCCAGCAGTGAAGGGGGAATAGGTACGCAGTATTTT. Its protein product is CASSEGGIGTQYF.

This chain joins TRBV2 and TRBJ1-2, with TRBD1 identical over 12 bases. Germline values: CDR1 SNHLY, CDR2 FYNNEI. The CDR3 has 16 residues. V was pared by 10 bases and J by 8 bases, with 17 bases of the junction left unmatched. This CDR3 is CATKKGTGGATEGYTF. As DNA, the CDR3 is TGTGCCACGAAAAAAGGGACAGGGGGCGCGACTGAAGGCTACACCTTC.

This clone came up a few times. Other nucleotide sequences in the sample specify the same CDR3. DNA for the CDR3: TGTGCCAGCAGCCAAGATCGGCGGGACACAGATACGCAGTATTTT. This translates into CASSQDRRDTDTQYF. V and J are TRBV4-2 and TRBJ2-3, with D maybe TRBD2 (6 bases). V shed 0 bases and J shed 2 bases, with 9 bases lying between them. Germline CDR1 and CDR2: LGHNA and YNFKEQ. The CDR3 sequence is 15 residues long.

J is TRBJ1-2 and V is TRBV7-2; D possibly corresponds to TRBD1 (5 bases). Germline V gene lookup returns CDR1 SGHTA and CDR2 FQGNSA. The V gene lost 5 bases and the J gene lost 7 bases, with 20 bases spanning the gap. The CDR3 consists of 15 residues. As DNA, the CDR3 is TGTGCCAGCAGCCCACAACAGGAAGTATCTGGTGGCTACACCTTC. Encoded protein: CASSPQQEVSGGYTF.

The V call is TRBV2, the J call TRBJ2-5, with a tentative D call TRBD2 (6 bases). V was pared by 3 bases and J by 3 bases, with 11 bases between. Germline V gives CDR1 SNHLY, CDR2 FYNNEI. The CDR3 spans 14 residues. CDR3 in DNA: TGTGCCAGCAGTGACCAGGGCGGGAAAGAGACCCAGTACTTC. Translation: CASSDQGGKETQYF.

A few counts support this clone. CDR3 coding DNA: TGTGCCAGCAGCTTAAATAATTCACCCCTCCACTTT. Translated: CASSLNNSPLHF. The chain uses TRBV7-8 and TRBJ1-6; D call uncertain. This CDR3 has 12 amino acids. Trimming removed 2 bases at V and 5 bases at J, with 1 base between. CDR1 and CDR2 from the germline V gene are SGHVS and FQNEAQ.